Each of the 27 T cell receptor beta chains below was sequenced from the same sample in a study of cytomegalovirus exposure and HLA in healthy donors (dated by TCRdb to about 2017). The method behind the library was the immunoSEQ multiplex PCR assay. For the multiplex PCR, a mixture combining 60 forward primers for TCR Vbeta segments and 13 reverse primers for TCR Jbeta segments was used. What TCRdb holds here is the immuneACCESS table cut down to in-frame rearrangements. Part of the clones is not present; checked against another copy, under half of the missing clones reflect an unresolved V gene, and the others are unexplained. Within this sample are about 99,000 clones, with around 77% of them counted one time only. About 3.3% of the sample rests with the top ten. Material for sequencing was PBMCs. Source of these receptors: a man aged 40-50 years in good health and CMV-seronegative.

The V call is TRBV28, the J call TRBJ1-1; possible D gene TRBD1, 5 bases. The CDR3 loop spans 12 amino acids. CDR1 is MDHEN, CDR2 SYDVKM, per germline. The V end lost 10 bases, the J end lost 2 bases, and 11 bases lay between the germline ends. The DNA for the CDR3 is TGTGCCATCAGGGCTTTAAACACTGAAGCTTTCTTT. Its translation: CAIRALNTEAFF.

This rearrangement joins TRBV30 to TRBJ2-1; possibly TRBD1 for D (7 bases). The CDR3 consists of 13 residues. Trimming left V 5 bases short and J 2 bases short, with 10 bases between. Germline values: CDR1 GTSNPN, CDR2 SVGIG (reference sequence). The CDR3 nucleotides are TGTGCCTGGGCGGGACAGACCTACAATGAGCAGTTCTTC. Translated, it gives CAWAGQTYNEQFF.

This chain links TRBV5-1 with TRBJ2-1; TRBD2 agrees at 11 bases. With 2 bases clipped from V and 8 bases from J, the junction kept 15 bases outside the gene matches. The CDR3 is 18 amino acids. Germline V CDR1 and CDR2: SGHRS, YFSETQ. CDR3 residues: CASSLPDRGETSGDEQFF. CDR3 sequence (DNA): TGCGCCAGCAGCTTACCCGACAGGGGCGAGACTAGCGGGGATGAGCAGTTCTTC.

The CDR3 sequence is CASSEYGGLREKLFF. The DNA of the CDR3 is TGTGCCAGCAGTGAATATGGAGGGCTCCGGGAAAAACTGTTTTTT. The chain has TRBV25-1 and TRBJ1-4, with D unclear. The CDR3 runs 15 residues. Germline V gene lookup returns CDR1 MGHDK and CDR2 SYGVNS. Deletions cut 0 bases from V and 8 bases from J, with 13 bases between.

This clone appeared a single time. The genes are TRBV19 and TRBJ2-3; 15 positions agree with TRBD2. The junction had 9 bases not matched to a gene; V was cut back by 5 bases and J by 3 bases. The CDR3 is 18 residues long. CDR1 and CDR2 (germline): LNHDA, SQIVND (reference sequence). CDR3: CASSPGLAGGGGTDTQYF. DNA for the CDR3: TGTGCCAGTAGTCCGGGACTAGCGGGGGGAGGGGGGACAGATACGCAGTATTTT.

This clone was found a few times. The J gene is TRBJ2-3, the V gene TRBV7-3, with 13 positions matching TRBD2. The CDR3 runs to 15 residues. Germline V gene data show CDR1 as SGHTA and CDR2 as FQGTGA. V trimming: 3 bases; J trimming: 4 bases; junction bases outside the gene matches: 1. Written as DNA, the CDR3 is TGTGCCAGCAGCTTCGGACTAGCGGGGGCAGATACGCAGTATTTT. This sequence encodes CASSFGLAGADTQYF.

The J gene is TRBJ1-2, the V gene TRBV7-3; D not resolved. The CDR3 loop spans 15 amino acids. The V end was cut by 2 bases, the J end by 8 bases, with 18 bases between. Germline V lookup: CDR1 SGHTA, CDR2 FQGTGA. In nucleotides, the CDR3 is TGTGCCAGCAGCTTACAGGTCGGGGATGTCGGAGGCTACACCTTC. This codes for CASSLQVGDVGGYTF.

This clone was recorded a few times. The J gene is TRBJ2-2, the V gene TRBV14; D gene uncertain. The CDR3 contains 13 residues. Looked up from germline, CDR1 is SGHDN and CDR2 is FVKESK. The ends were cut back, 2 bases at V and 5 bases at J, with 6 bases in the middle. CDR3 nucleotides: TGTGCCAGCAGCCAAACAGCTACCGGGGAGCTGTTTTTT. As protein: CASSQTATGELFF. Complete variable domain (other parts from reference TRBV14 and TRBJ2-2): EAGVTQFPSHSVIEKGQTVTLRCDPISGHDNLYWYRRVMGKEIKFLLHFVKESKQDESGMPNNRFLAERTGGTYSTLKVQPAELEDSGVYFCASSQTATGELFFGEGSRLTVL.

The chain is built from TRBV7-8 and TRBJ2-3, with D tentatively TRBD1 (6 bases). Germline loops: CDR1 SGHVS, CDR2 FQNEAQ. The CDR3 is made up of 15 amino acids. The V end lost 7 bases, the J end lost 6 bases, and 20 bases lay between the germline ends. This chain's CDR3 is CASMILGGYRDTQYF. The CDR3 coding sequence is TGTGCCAGCATGATATTAGGGGGATACAGGGATACGCAGTATTTT. Complete variable domain (other parts from reference TRBV7-8 and TRBJ2-3): GAGVSQSPRYKVAKRGQDVALRCDPISGHVSLFWYQQALGQGPEFLTYFQNEAQLDKSGLPSDRFFAERPEGSVSTLKIQRTQQEDSAVYLCASMILGGYRDTQYFGPGTRLTVL.

The gene calls are TRBV7-2 and TRBJ2-7; 9 nucleotides line up with TRBD1. V lost 5 bases to trimming and J lost 3 bases; unmatched junction nucleotides: 11. CDR1 is SGHTA, CDR2 FQGNSA, per germline. The CDR3 sequence is 16 residues long. This chain's CDR3 is CASSQRGGQGHYEQYF. The DNA of the CDR3 is TGTGCCAGCAGCCAGCGCGGGGGACAGGGTCACTACGAGCAGTACTTC.

V is TRBV18 and J is TRBJ1-4; D gene unclear. The CDR3 spans 16 residues. Trimming stripped 4 bases from V and 4 bases from J, with 16 bases between. The germline gives CDR1 KGHSH, CDR2 LQKENI. The CDR3 region has the DNA TGTGCCAGCTCACTTACGTGGGGAGCCGGTAATGAAAAACTGTTTTTT. Translation: CASSLTWGAGNEKLFF.

The gene calls are TRBV28 and TRBJ2-2, with D perhaps TRBD2 (8 bases). This CDR3 contains 18 residues. Germline lookup yields CDR1 MDHEN and CDR2 SYDVKM. Trimming removed 3 bases at V and 7 bases at J, with 24 bases between. Here the CDR3 reads CASSLTGPAGVHSGELFF. The CDR3 nucleotides read TGTGCCAGCAGTTTGACAGGGCCAGCGGGAGTGCATAGCGGGGAGCTGTTTTTT. Complete variable domain (other parts from reference TRBV28 and TRBJ2-2): DVKVTQSSRYLVKRTGEKVFLECVQDMDHENMFWYRQDPGLGLRLIYFSYDVKMKEKGDIPEGYSVSREKKERFSLILESASTNQTSMYLCASSLTGPAGVHSGELFFGEGSRLTVL.

The J gene is TRBJ2-7, the V gene TRBV29-1; possibly TRBD1 for D (6 bases). CDR3 length equals 15 residues. The V end was cut by 6 bases, the J end by 10 bases, with 28 bases between. The germline gives CDR1 SQVTM, CDR2 ANQGSEA. CDR3: CSVGNRQEHNYGQYF. The DNA of the CDR3 is TGCAGCGTCGGAAACCGACAGGAGCATAATTACGGTCAGTACTTC.

The CDR3 is CASSEEIAGTDTQYF. CDR3 nucleotides: TGTGCCAGCAGTGAAGAGATAGCGGGCACAGATACGCAGTATTTT. This sequence joins TRBV2 and TRBJ2-3; the D gene is possibly TRBD2 (6 bases). CDR3 length: 15 residues. Trimming removed 1 base at V and 1 base at J, with 9 bases between. Germline values: CDR1 SNHLY, CDR2 FYNNEI. The complete variable domain, with remaining parts taken from reference TRBV2 and TRBJ2-3, reads EPEVTQTPSHQVTQMGQEVILRCVPISNHLYFYWYRQILGQKVEFLVSFYNNEISEKSEIFDDQFSVERPDGSNFTLKIRSTKLEDSAMYFCASSEEIAGTDTQYFGPGTRLTVL.

The V call is TRBV7-9, the J call TRBJ1-1; 9 nucleotides line up with TRBD1. After removal of 5 bases from V and 5 bases from J, the junction contained 3 bases not matched to a gene. CDR1 is SEHNR and CDR2 is FQNEAQ in the germline V gene (reference sequence). This CDR3 has 13 amino acids. The DNA of the CDR3 is TGTGCCAGCAGCACGGACAGGGGAACTGAAGCTTTCTTT. This sequence encodes CASSTDRGTEAFF.

The chain links TRBV19 to TRBJ1-3; TRBD1 might be the D (6 bases). The germline V and J ends were trimmed by 8 bases and 4 bases, with 9 bases remaining between them. The CDR3 runs to 12 residues. The germline V gene has CDR1 LNHDA and CDR2 SQIVND (reference sequence). CDR3 in amino acids: CASRTDGNTIYF. The DNA of the CDR3 is TGTGCCAGTCGGACAGACGGAAACACCATATATTTT.

This clone appeared a few times. The chain is built from TRBV19 and TRBJ1-5; 12 nucleotides align to TRBD1. Germline CDR1 and CDR2: LNHDA and SQIVND (reference sequence). V lost 4 bases and J lost 6; bases outside the gene matches: 7. CDR3 length: 16 residues. The CDR3 DNA follows: TGTGCCAGTAGTACCAAGGGACAGGGGGCGAGTCAGCCCCAGCATTTT. Its protein product is CASSTKGQGASQPQHF.

The chain combines TRBV2 with TRBJ1-1; 8 positions agree with TRBD1. The V gene end was trimmed by 6 bases and the J gene end by 7 bases; junction bases not matched to a gene: 4. CDR1 is SNHLY, CDR2 FYNNEI, per germline. The CDR3 is 12 amino acids. This CDR3 is CASRGQVNEAFF. The CDR3 DNA is TGTGCCAGCAGGGGACAGGTGAATGAAGCTTTCTTT.

This clone was seen once. The chain uses TRBV2 and TRBJ2-7; D remains ambiguous. The V gene lost 2 bases and the J gene lost 0 bases, with 8 bases spanning the gap. The length of the CDR3 is 14 residues. The germline V gene has CDR1 SNHLY and CDR2 FYNNEI. Here the CDR3 reads CASSELASSYEQYF. In DNA form, the CDR3 reads TGTGCCAGCAGTGAACTCGCCAGCTCCTACGAGCAGTACTTC.

The chain joins TRBV4-1 to TRBJ2-1, with 9 bases fitting TRBD2. This CDR3 is 17 amino acids long. Germline assignment: CDR1 MGHRA and CDR2 YSYEKL. Trimming removed 0 bases from V and 8 bases from J; junction bases left unmatched: 11. CDR3 protein: CASSQDVRASGTHEQFF. CDR3 in DNA: TGCGCCAGCAGCCAAGATGTTAGGGCTAGCGGGACCCATGAGCAGTTCTTC.

This sequence joins TRBV30 and TRBJ1-6, with 9 bases that match TRBD1. The CDR3 totals 14 residues. Germline V gives CDR1 GTSNPN, CDR2 SVGIG (reference sequence). Unmatched junction bases numbered 7, after V lost 3 bases and J lost 10 bases. CDR3 protein: CAWSLGQGISPLHF. In DNA, the CDR3 is TGTGCCTGGAGCCTCGGACAGGGGATCTCACCCCTCCACTTT.

The genes are TRBV27 and TRBJ2-7; 7 positions match TRBD1. Trimming removed 1 base from V and 4 bases from J; junction bases left unmatched: 1. CDR3 length: 13 amino acids. CDR1 is MNHEY and CDR2 is SMNVEV in the germline V gene (reference sequence). The CDR3 region is CASSLLQGYEQYF. CDR3 bases: TGTGCCAGCAGTTTATTACAGGGGTACGAGCAGTACTTC.

V gene TRBV29-1 combines with J gene TRBJ2-7; TRBD2 aligns across 10 bases. Germline-derived CDR1 and CDR2 are SQVTM and ANQGSEA. This CDR3 contains 13 residues. V trimming: 5 bases; J trimming: 5 bases; junction bases outside the gene matches: 6. The CDR3 coding sequence is TGCAGCGTTTTACTAGCGGGAACCCACGAGCAGTACTTC. Amino acids: CSVLLAGTHEQYF.

The chain combines TRBV18 with TRBJ2-2; a weak D match, TRBD1 (6 bases). V was pared by 1 base and J by 3 bases, with 12 bases between. Germline CDR1 KGHSH, CDR2 LQKENI. The CDR3 runs 16 residues. The CDR3 coding sequence is TGTGCCAGCTCACCACAAGGCCAGGGGTACACCGGGGAGCTGTTTTTT. It translates to CASSPQGQGYTGELFF.

CDR3 residues: CASSERDRENTEAFF. CDR3 DNA sequence: TGTGCCAGCAGTGAAAGGGACAGGGAGAACACTGAAGCTTTCTTT. This sequence joins TRBV2 and TRBJ1-1; 9 nucleotides align to TRBD1. Losses at the gene ends were 2 bases for V and 1 base for J; bases not matched to a gene: 2. Germline-derived CDR1 and CDR2 are SNHLY and FYNNEI. The CDR3 is made up of 15 amino acids. Drawing the rest from reference TRBV2 and TRBJ1-1, the complete variable domain is EPEVTQTPSHQVTQMGQEVILRCVPISNHLYFYWYRQILGQKVEFLVSFYNNEISEKSEIFDDQFSVERPDGSNFTLKIRSTKLEDSAMYFCASSERDRENTEAFFGQGTRLTVV.

The chain joins TRBV6-4 to TRBJ1-5; TRBD1 matches 7 bases. The CDR3 is made up of 15 amino acids. V dropped 6 bases and J dropped 0; count of bases not matched to a gene: 5. Germline V CDR1 and CDR2: MRHNA, SNTAGT. The CDR3, as DNA: TGTGCCAGCAGGGAGACAGGGCATAGCAATCAGCCCCAGCATTTT. This codes for CASRETGHSNQPQHF.

The V call is TRBV6-4, the J call TRBJ2-5; TRBD2 agrees at 7 bases. The CDR3 extends over 16 amino acids. Per germline, CDR1 MRHNA and CDR2 SNTAGT. V lost 1 base, J lost 4 bases, and 9 bases stayed unmatched. CDR3 residues: CASSDYDGRTLETQYF. The CDR3 coding sequence is TGTGCCAGCAGTGACTACGACGGGAGGACTTTAGAGACCCAGTACTTC.